This is a list of T cell receptor beta chains from one sample in a study of CD8+ T cells in alopecia areata. The assay was immunoSEQ multiplex PCR, and TCRdb's table has in-frame clones only and misses some. The sample carries over 80,000 clones, roughly 45% recorded once. The material was CD8+ T cells sorted from blood, obtained at week 24, from a patient treated with tofacitinib. The receptors originated from a human donor with alopecia areata. Each CDR3 is given with its conserved first and last residue. The D gene is left open where the match is weak. The size entry is marked missing in some rows and otherwise reads once, few, many or a size class.

D gene	V gene	J gene	clone size	CDR3 protein	CDR3 DNA
-	TRBV7-2	TRBJ2-7	-	CASSLGPNPTEQYF	TGTGCCAGCAGCTTAGGACCCAACCCCACCGAGCAGTACTTC
-	TRBV5-1	TRBJ2-7	-	CASSLEIAYEQYF	TGCGCCAGCAGCTTGGAGATCGCGTACGAGCAGTACTTC
-	TRBV27	TRBJ2-3	-	CASSSQGERRSSTDTQYF	TGTGCCAGCAGTTCCCAAGGTGAACGGAGATCTAGCACAGATACGCAGTATTTT
-	TRBV13	TRBJ2-2	-	CASSLDSQGRTGELFF	TGTGCCAGCAGCTTAGATTCTCAGGGGCGGACCGGGGAGCTGTTTTTT
-	TRBV29-1	TRBJ1-1	few	CSSLGGDDTEAFF	TGCAGCTCCCTCGGGGGGGATGACACTGAAGCTTTCTTT
TRBD1	TRBV11-2	TRBJ2-1	-	CASSLGTGGGNEQFF	TGTGCCAGCAGCTTGGGGACAGGGGGTGGGAATGAGCAGTTCTTC
TRBD1	TRBV5-1	TRBJ2-2	-	CASRPQGAYTGELFF	TGCGCCAGCAGACCACAGGGGGCCTACACCGGGGAGCTGTTTTTT
-	TRBV5-6	TRBJ2-4	-	CASSSVGDTEAKNIQYF	TGTGCCAGCAGTTCGGTGGGGGACACCGAAGCCAAAAACATTCAGTACTTC
-	TRBV7-2	TRBJ1-1	few	CASSLGYGTEAFF	TGTGCCAGCAGCTTAGGATATGGAACTGAAGCTTTCTTT
-	TRBV6-5	TRBJ2-2	-	CASSHSGELFF	TGTGCCAGCAGCCACAGCGGGGAGCTGTTTTTT
-	TRBV27	TRBJ2-7	-	CASSPRHSYEQYF	TGTGCCAGCAGTCCTCGCCATTCCTACGAGCAGTACTTC
-	TRBV27	TRBJ2-7	-	CASSSRRVGSAYEQYF	TGTGCCAGCAGTTCGCGTCGGGTGGGGTCAGCCTACGAGCAGTACTTC
-	TRBV11-1	TRBJ1-5	few	CASSQGYSNQPQHF	TGTGCCAGCAGCCAGGGGTATAGCAATCAGCCCCAGCATTTT
-	TRBV6-5	TRBJ2-6	few	CASSYGIGTGANVLTF	TGTGCCAGCAGTTACGGTATCGGAACTGGGGCCAACGTCCTGACTTTC
-	TRBV15	TRBJ2-7	-	CATSRVLVDEQYF	TGTGCCACCAGCAGAGTGCTGGTTGACGAGCAGTACTTC
TRBD2	TRBV4-2	TRBJ2-7	-	CASSQGTSATYEQYF	TGTGCCAGCAGCCAAGGGACTAGCGCGACCTACGAGCAGTACTTC
-	TRBV29-1	TRBJ2-2	few	CSVEGVDTGELFF	TGCAGCGTTGAAGGGGTAGATACCGGGGAGCTGTTTTTT
-	TRBV28	TRBJ1-1	-	CASSALGRRAFF	TGTGCCAGCAGCGCACTCGGGAGGCGAGCTTTCTTT
TRBD2	TRBV9	TRBJ2-7	-	CASSVGGSSYEQYF	TGTGCCAGCAGCGTCGGGGGGAGCTCCTACGAGCAGTACTTC
-	TRBV7-8	TRBJ2-7	-	CASSSPLQGTHEQYF	TGTGCCAGCAGCTCTCCCCTGCAGGGCACCCACGAGCAGTACTTC
-	TRBV27	TRBJ2-7	few	CASRSVGAGVDEQYF	TGTGCCAGCCGCTCCGTTGGGGCTGGGGTTGACGAGCAGTACTTC
-	TRBV27	TRBJ1-1	-	CASSLGPRAFF	TGTGCCAGCAGTTTAGGCCCCCGGGCTTTCTTT
TRBD1	TRBV5-1	TRBJ1-2	-	CASSLGRGHPDGYTF	TGCGCCAGCAGCTTGGGGAGGGGGCACCCGGATGGCTACACCTTC
-	TRBV7-8	TRBJ2-1	-	CASSLDQLASYNEQFF	TGTGCCAGCAGCTTGGACCAGCTAGCGTCCTACAATGAGCAGTTCTTC
-	TRBV11-2	TRBJ2-7	-	CASSYPGAGYEQYF	TGTGCCAGCAGCTATCCAGGGGCCGGGTACGAGCAGTACTTC
-	TRBV7-9	TRBJ2-1	-	CASSFQEYNEQFF	TGTGCCAGCAGCTTCCAGGAGTACAATGAGCAGTTCTTC
-	TRBV27	TRBJ1-5	few	CASSFSSNQPQHF	TGTGCCAGCAGTTTCTCTAGCAATCAGCCCCAGCATTTT
-	TRBV19	TRBJ2-4	once	CASSTRPGNIQYF	TGTGCCAGTAGTACCCGGCCGGGGAACATTCAGTACTTC
TRBD1	TRBV2	TRBJ2-5	-	CASSERGRRETQYF	TGTGCCAGCAGTGAGAGGGGGCGCCGAGAGACCCAGTACTTC
TRBD2	TRBV6-4	TRBJ2-5	-	CASSSLPRGGRETQYF	TGTGCCAGCAGTTCCCTTCCCCGGGGGGGCCGAGAGACCCAGTACTTC
TRBD2	TRBV27	TRBJ2-1	few	CASSLLAGATYNEQFF	TGTGCCAGCAGCCTACTAGCGGGAGCGACCTACAATGAGCAGTTCTTC
TRBD2	TRBV29-1	TRBJ2-5	-	CSVEDPPGTGLAGGYQETQYF	TGCAGCGTTGAAGATCCTCCAGGGACGGGACTAGCGGGAGGATACCAAGAGACCCAGTACTTC
TRBD2	TRBV28	TRBJ2-1	few	CASSSGGRLYNEQFF	TGTGCCAGCAGTTCGGGAGGTCGTCTTTACAATGAGCAGTTCTTC
-	TRBV29-1	TRBJ2-1	few	CSVGGNEQFF	TGCAGCGTTGGGGGAAATGAGCAGTTCTTC
TRBD2	TRBV27	TRBJ2-1	-	CASSLRSSGYNEQFF	TGTGCCAGCAGTTTACGGTCTAGCGGATACAATGAGCAGTTCTTC
-	TRBV5-1	TRBJ2-4	-	CASSLIGRVSIDIQYF	TGCGCCAGCAGCTTGATCGGCAGGGTATCAATAGACATTCAGTACTTC
-	TRBV19	TRBJ2-7	few	CASSREGDYEQYF	TGTGCCAGTAGTAGAGAGGGGGACTACGAGCAGTACTTC
-	TRBV27	TRBJ1-1	-	CASNPREKNTEAFF	TGTGCCAGCAACCCCCGGGAAAAGAACACTGAAGCTTTCTTT
-	TRBV6-5	TRBJ2-5	once	CASSYSLGGETQYF	TGTGCCAGCAGTTACTCCCTTGGCGGTGAGACCCAGTACTTC
TRBD2	TRBV30	TRBJ2-2	-	CAWIGLAKNTGELFF	TGTGCCTGGATAGGACTAGCGAAGAACACCGGGGAGCTGTTTTTT
-	TRBV19	TRBJ2-1	few	CASSRGGTPYNEQFF	TGTGCCAGTAGTAGGGGCGGGACGCCCTACAATGAGCAGTTCTTC
TRBD2	TRBV7-6	TRBJ2-7	-	CASSWTSGNEQYF	TGTGCCAGCAGCTGGACTAGCGGCAACGAGCAGTACTTC
-	TRBV2	TRBJ2-7	-	CASTRRQGNEQYF	TGTGCCAGCACCCGAAGGCAGGGGAACGAGCAGTACTTC
-	TRBV9	TRBJ2-1	-	CASSVPGEQFF	TGTGCCAGCAGCGTGCCCGGTGAGCAGTTCTTC
-	TRBV7-2	TRBJ2-2	-	CASSIRQGSTGELFF	TGTGCCAGCAGTATAAGGCAGGGCTCCACCGGGGAGCTGTTTTTT
TRBD1	TRBV29-1	TRBJ2-2	few	CSAQTRQGIGSGELFF	TGCAGCGCCCAAACGAGACAGGGAATAGGTTCCGGGGAGCTGTTTTTT
-	TRBV29-1	TRBJ2-7	-	CSVTRPNSYEQYF	TGCAGCGTGACCAGGCCGAACTCCTACGAGCAGTACTTC
-	TRBV28	TRBJ2-7	few	CASGEAGYEQYF	TGTGCCAGCGGGGAGGCCGGATACGAGCAGTACTTC
-	TRBV9	TRBJ2-3	few	CASSADAQRKDTQYF	TGTGCCAGCAGCGCTGATGCTCAAAGGAAGGATACGCAGTATTTT
-	TRBV7-9	TRBJ1-1	few	CASSLGPREAFF	TGTGCCAGCAGCTTGGGCCCGAGGGAAGCTTTCTTT
-	TRBV2	TRBJ1-5	-	CASIRGIDQPQHF	TGTGCCAGTATCAGGGGAATCGATCAGCCCCAGCATTTT
-	TRBV21-1	TRBJ2-3	-	CASILTGNTDTQYF	TGTGCCAGCATTTTGACAGGGAACACAGATACGCAGTATTTT
TRBD2	TRBV29-1	TRBJ2-1	few	CSVIGGTSGRWDEQFF	TGCAGCGTTATAGGTGGGACTAGCGGGAGATGGGATGAGCAGTTCTTC